Listed below are T cell receptor beta chains from one sample, sequenced in a study of cytomegalovirus exposure and HLA in healthy donors. Repertoires were generated with immunoSEQ multiplex PCR, while TCRdb's copy carries only in-frame clones and drops some. Of around 170,000 clones in the sample, 79% were seen once. The sample taken for sequencing was PBMCs. All receptors come from a woman aged 40 to 49 in good health and CMV-seronegative. The conserved cysteine and the conserved F or W are not part of the CDR3 here. The order of the fields is clone size, V gene, CDR3 protein. For some rows the clone size is stated as once, few or many, or as a class when expanded; others skip it.

>NA|TRBV4-3
ASSQGSSYNEQF
>NA|TRBV7-9
ASTPGNTEAF
>NA|TRBV28
ASSSPSGSNTGELF
>NA|TRBV7-8
ASSFAPGLAGETQY
>NA|TRBV27
ASSLGLAAGTDTQY
>few|TRBV5-1
ASSLSQGSARNEKLF
>NA|TRBV6-5
ASRQGASTEAF
>NA|TRBV27
ASSSLTGTGMNTEAF
>few|TRBV5-4
ASSLDTNMNTEAF
>once|TRBV2
ASSAKRDKGNTIY
>NA|TRBV5-1
ASSLNLGLNTEAF
>NA|TRBV7-8
ASSATPYEQY
>NA|TRBV2
ACRGGAENEQF
>NA|TRBV7-2
ASSLDGRGATNEKLF
>once|TRBV2
ASSVDQGATEAF
>once|TRBV15
ATSRDNRLAGVRYQETQY
>few|TRBV2
ASIRLGNTEAF
>NA|TRBV19
ASSLRDRWFYGYT
>NA|TRBV9
ASSVAPDRLNTEAF
>few|TRBV30
AWRAGLNTEAF
>NA|TRBV19
ASSSQTKPYNSPLH
>NA|TRBV5-6
ASSLPGQGADEQF
>NA|TRBV7-2
ASDLLGLAGGLFTDTQY
>NA|TRBV2
GTPGGTEAF
>NA|TRBV21-1
ASSRALGQYHEQY
>NA|TRBV7-9
ASSSTGTGYDEQF
>few|TRBV5-1
ASSGLAGPKQY
>NA|TRBV30
AFDYLYEQY
>NA|TRBV5-8
ASSPWTGGFIGYT
>NA|TRBV2
ASSFTQGAAEAF
>NA|TRBV25-1
ASSEPTGGSFGSPLH
>NA|TRBV25-1
ASSDLFGNEQF
>NA|TRBV6-1
ASNYQGWTGELF
>NA|TRBV27
ASSLPGGYGYT
>NA|TRBV5-1
ASSFRQGVGNEQF
>NA|TRBV30
AWRGPAGLTGELF
>NA|TRBV6-6
ASSPLAGGYNEQF
>NA|TRBV4-3
ASSQVTSGGARVEQF
>NA|TRBV29-1
SVTVVGTGELF
>NA|TRBV30
AWSRTGASTDTQY
>few|TRBV5-6
ASSLAGRADTEAF
>NA|TRBV10-3
AINSGSTGELF
>NA|TRBV28
ASSIGQGDAQY
>NA|TRBV5-1
ASSLQETQY
>NA|TRBV19
ASSIRQESSYNSPLH
>once|TRBV27
ASSGTGDDGELF
>NA|TRBV5-5
ASTRVQGRNEQF
>NA|TRBV5-1
ASSSGTAGSPRR